The 18 T cell receptor beta chains given below trace back to one sample, sequenced in a study of T cells after posttransplantation cyclophosphamide. Sequencing was performed with immunoSEQ multiplex PCR; in TCRdb, only in-frame clones are kept and a portion is missing. The table lists some 10,000 clones, around four fifths of them singletons. Busulfan-fludarabine conditioning, marrow transplant, and cyclophosphamide on days +3 and +4 were administered. This specimen was PBMCs, taken roughly 1,800 days after allogeneic stem cell transplant with posttransplant cyclophosphamide. The receptors derive from a female patient aged 45-60 years who received an allogeneic stem cell transplant from a related donor, was CMV-positive, and had no GVHD. T cells may partly derive from the graft donor.

The V gene is TRBV27, the J gene TRBJ2-5; 8 bases agree with TRBD1. CDR1 is MNHEY, CDR2 SMNVEV, per germline (reference sequence). The CDR3 spans 16 residues. V lost 6 bases to trimming and J lost 4 bases; unmatched junction nucleotides: 13. The CDR3 DNA sequence: TGTGCCAGCAGCAATCACCCAACAGGGGGGCGAGAGACCCAGTACTTC. Its translation: CASSNHPTGGRETQYF.

The chain recombines TRBV9 with TRBJ2-3; 7 bases are shared with TRBD1. Germline lookup yields CDR1 SGDLS and CDR2 YYNGEE. V lost 0 bases, J lost 2 bases, and 9 bases stayed unmatched. The length of the CDR3 is 17 residues. The chain's CDR3 is CASSVATGTVPTDTQYF. In DNA, the CDR3 is TGTGCCAGCAGCGTAGCTACTGGGACAGTCCCCACAGATACGCAGTATTTT.

This chain uses TRBV6-1 with TRBJ1-1, with a tentative D call TRBD1 (6 bases). There are 12 residues in the CDR3. The V gene lost 9 bases and the J gene lost 1 base, with 9 bases spanning the gap. Per germline, CDR1 MNHNS and CDR2 SASEGT. The CDR3 protein is CASQGTNTEAFF. CDR3 DNA: TGTGCCAGTCAGGGGACGAACACTGAAGCTTTCTTT.

The genes are TRBV2 and TRBJ2-5; tentative D call: TRBD2 (6 bases). The CDR3 is made up of 16 amino acids. The germline V gene encodes CDR1 SNHLY and CDR2 FYNNEI. V shed 4 bases and J shed 4 bases, with 19 bases lying between them. DNA of the CDR3: TGTGCCAGCAGTGTGGGCGGGGACTTATGGGGAGAGACCCAGTACTTC. It encodes CASSVGGDLWGETQYF.

This sequence joins TRBV30 and TRBJ2-5, with D unresolved. Per the germline V gene, CDR1 is GTSNPN and CDR2 is SVGIG (reference sequence). The CDR3 is 14 residues long. V was cut by 0 bases and J by 1 base, with 9 bases left in between. The CDR3 bases are TGTGCCTGGAGTGTCTTAAGTAGCCAAGAGACCCAGTACTTC. Translating it yields CAWSVLSSQETQYF.

The chain uses TRBV10-1 and TRBJ2-1; maybe TRBD1 (6 bases). The V end lost 0 bases, the J end lost 10 bases, and 13 bases lay between the germline ends. Germline CDR1 and CDR2: WNHNN and SYGVQD (reference sequence). The CDR3 consists of 14 residues. CDR3 loop: CASSESASQGEQFF. The CDR3 DNA reads TGCGCCAGCAGTGAGTCGGCTAGTCAGGGGGAGCAGTTCTTC.

The chain joins TRBV6-5 to TRBJ2-2; D is possibly TRBD2 (6 bases). From germline, CDR1 is MNHEY and CDR2 SVGAGI. Trimming removed 3 bases from V and 6 bases from J, with 17 bases in between. This CDR3 spans 16 amino acids. CDR3 sequence reads: CASSYPGPSGAGELFF. CDR3 nucleotides: TGTGCCAGCAGTTATCCGGGGCCGTCGGGGGCCGGGGAGCTGTTTTTT.

This chain links TRBV5-4 with TRBJ2-1; 8 bases map to TRBD1. The germline V gene has CDR1 SGHNT and CDR2 YYREEE (reference sequence). Trimming at V came to 0 bases and at J to 6 bases, leaving 5 bases not matched to a gene. The CDR3 consists of 15 residues. The DNA for the CDR3 is TGTGCCAGCAGCTTGGGAGGACAGGGCCCCAATGAGCAGTTCTTC. It is translated as CASSLGGQGPNEQFF.

The chain carries TRBV7-7 and TRBJ2-7, with D perhaps TRBD1 (6 bases). The germline V and J ends were trimmed by 5 bases and 0 bases, with 8 bases remaining between them. The CDR3 runs 13 residues. Germline loops: CDR1 SSHAT, CDR2 FNYEAQ (reference sequence). The CDR3 here is CASSVGASYEQYF. CDR3 DNA: TGTGCCAGCAGCGTGGGGGCCTCCTACGAGCAGTACTTC.

The chain uses TRBV9 and TRBJ2-7; 10 bases align to TRBD2. Germline assignment: CDR1 SGDLS and CDR2 YYNGEE. The CDR3 spans 14 residues. J lost 3 bases, V lost 4 bases, and 4 bases had no gene match. In DNA, the CDR3 is TGTGCCAGCAGCCCGGGGACTAGCGTCTACGAGCAGTACTTC. Protein: CASSPGTSVYEQYF.

CDR3 loop: CAWSLTYTEAFF. CDR3 DNA: TGTGCCTGGAGCCTAACGTACACTGAAGCTTTCTTT. The V and J genes are TRBV30 and TRBJ1-1; D remains ambiguous. This CDR3 has 12 residues. Trimming left V 3 bases short and J 3 bases short, with 8 bases between. Germline V gives CDR1 GTSNPN, CDR2 SVGIG (reference sequence).

The chain joins TRBV7-9 to TRBJ1-1; D is uncertain. Germline V lookup: CDR1 SEHNR, CDR2 FQNEAQ (reference sequence). CDR3 length: 15 amino acids. V lost 5 bases, J lost 4 bases, and 17 bases lay in between. For the CDR3, the DNA is TGTGCCAGCAGCGCCCGGCAAATATCAGGCACTGAAGCTTTCTTT. It codes for CASSARQISGTEAFF.

The V call is TRBV5-4, the J call TRBJ1-3; D gene ambiguous. The CDR3 sequence is 15 residues long. The germline V and J ends were trimmed by 0 bases and 0 bases, with 7 bases remaining between them. CDR1 is SGHNT and CDR2 is YYREEE in the germline V gene (reference sequence). CDR3 sequence reads: CASSLAGSSGNTIYF. Written as DNA, the CDR3 is TGTGCCAGCAGCTTGGCCGGGAGCTCTGGAAACACCATATATTTT.

In nucleotides, the CDR3 is TGTGCCAGCAGCTTAGTACTAGCGGGACCCTACGAGCAGTACTTC. It translates to CASSLVLAGPYEQYF. V and J are TRBV11-2 and TRBJ2-7, with 10 bases that match TRBD2. V lost 1 base to trimming and J lost 2 bases; unmatched junction nucleotides: 2. Germline V CDR1 and CDR2: SGHAT, FQNNGV. CDR3 size: 15 residues.

The rearrangement links TRBV5-1 to TRBJ1-1; D gene uncertain. In germline, CDR1 is SGHRS, CDR2 YFSETQ. Deletions cut 4 bases from V and 0 bases from J, with 10 bases between. The CDR3 has 14 residues. The CDR3 DNA follows: TGCGCCAGCAGCCTGAAGCTCATGAACACTGAAGCTTTCTTT. This encodes CASSLKLMNTEAFF. Combining the CDR3 with reference TRBV5-1 and TRBJ1-1 gives the whole variable domain KAGVTQTPRYLIKTRGQQVTLSCSPISGHRSVSWYQQTPGQGLQFLFEYFSETQRNKGNFPGRFSGRQFSNSRSEMNVSTLELGDSALYLCASSLKLMNTEAFFGQGTRLTVV.

This clone was observed once. The chain recombines TRBV19 with TRBJ2-7; D is perhaps TRBD1 (5 bases). There are 11 residues in the CDR3. V shed 11 bases and J shed 0 bases, with 8 bases lying between them. From germline, CDR1 is LNHDA and CDR2 SQIVND (reference sequence). As DNA, the CDR3 is TGTGCCGTGACAGACTCCTACGAGCAGTACTTC. As protein: CAVTDSYEQYF.

The sample holds a few counts of this clone. CDR3 DNA sequence: TGTGCCAGCAGCCAAAAATACAATGAGCAGTTCTTC. It is translated as CASSQKYNEQFF. The genes are TRBV7-2 and TRBJ2-1; no definite D call. The CDR3 runs to 12 residues. CDR1 is SGHTA, CDR2 FQGNSA, per germline. V was shortened by 5 bases and J by 4 bases, with 6 bases between the two germline ends.

This clone was seen only once. The chain has TRBV29-1 and TRBJ1-2, with D possibly matching TRBD1 (6 bases). CDR3 length: 13 amino acids. Trimming took off 6 bases at V and 6 bases at J, with 17 bases between the two ends. Germline CDR1 SQVTM, CDR2 ANQGSEA. Here the CDR3 reads CSVSMRQADGYTF. CDR3 bases: TGCAGCGTCTCTATGAGACAGGCCGATGGCTACACCTTC.